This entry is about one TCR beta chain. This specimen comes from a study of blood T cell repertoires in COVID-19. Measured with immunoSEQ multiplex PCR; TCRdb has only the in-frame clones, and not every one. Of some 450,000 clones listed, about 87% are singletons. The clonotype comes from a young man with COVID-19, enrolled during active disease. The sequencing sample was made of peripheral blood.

CDR3 amino acids: CASSPGQLATEAFF. The CDR3 DNA reads as TGTGCCAGTAGTCCTGGACAGCTCGCCACTGAAGCTTTCTTT. The chain couples TRBV19 to TRBJ1-1; D is possibly TRBD1 (6 bases). This CDR3 has 14 residues. Germline V gene data show CDR1 as LNHDA and CDR2 as SQIVND (reference sequence). Trimming took off 5 bases at V and 4 bases at J, with 14 bases between the two ends.